The T cell receptor (beta chain) described here comes from a study of T cell responses to AZD1222 COVID-19 vaccine. This CDR3 has 13 residues. The germline CDR1 and CDR2 sequences are LGHDT and YNNKEL (reference sequence). Trimming pared 5 bases from V and 1 base from J, leaving 8 bases between. Sequencing was performed with immunoSEQ multiplex PCR; in TCRdb, only in-frame clones are kept and a portion is missing. The repertoire holds 100,000 to 150,000 clones, with approximately 94% as singletons. The chain combines TRBV3-1 (or the pseudogene TRBV3-2) with TRBJ2-5; tentatively, D is TRBD1 (5 bases). The sequences come from peripheral blood, collected on day 0 of AZD1222 vaccination. This sequence was found in an adult in good health. CDR3 protein: CASSYQGQETQYF. The CDR3, as DNA: TGTGCCAGCAGCTATCAGGGCCAAGAGACCCAGTACTTC.